The T cell receptor beta chain described here comes from a study of blood T cell repertoires in COVID-19. Whole-study context: Sources were T cells, B-cell-depleted T cells, or PBMCs; the material itself was cDNA or gDNA.

TCRdb's copy holds only in-frame clones and misses some; the assay was immunoSEQ multiplex PCR. Among 120,000 or so clones, about 80% were seen once, and the ten largest hold 3.8%. This CDR3 is 16 amino acids long. Germline CDR1 reads WSHSY; CDR2 reads SAAADI. V was shortened by 3 bases and J by 4 bases, with 15 bases between the two germline ends. The source of this sequence is a woman between 45 and 60 years old with acute or convalescent COVID-19. The chain links TRBV10-2 to TRBJ1-4; a possible D gene is TRBD1 (6 bases). Sequenced input: peripheral blood. CDR3 DNA sequence: TGCGCCAGCAGTGATCTGACAGGTTTGCTTAATGAAAAACTGTTTTTT. It codes for CASSDLTGLLNEKLFF.